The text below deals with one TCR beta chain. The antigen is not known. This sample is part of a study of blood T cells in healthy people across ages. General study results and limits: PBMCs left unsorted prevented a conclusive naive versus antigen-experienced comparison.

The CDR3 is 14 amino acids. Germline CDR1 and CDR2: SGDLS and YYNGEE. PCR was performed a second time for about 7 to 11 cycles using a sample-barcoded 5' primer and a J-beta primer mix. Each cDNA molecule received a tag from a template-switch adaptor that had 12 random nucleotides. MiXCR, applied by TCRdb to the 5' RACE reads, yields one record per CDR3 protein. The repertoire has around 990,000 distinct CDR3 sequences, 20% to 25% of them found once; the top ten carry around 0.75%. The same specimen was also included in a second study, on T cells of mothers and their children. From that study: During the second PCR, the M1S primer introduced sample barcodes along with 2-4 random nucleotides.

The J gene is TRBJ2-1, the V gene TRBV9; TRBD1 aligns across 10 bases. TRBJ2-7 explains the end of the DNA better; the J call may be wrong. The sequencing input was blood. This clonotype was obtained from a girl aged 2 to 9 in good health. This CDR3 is CASTAGTGAYEQYF. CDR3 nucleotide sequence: TGTGCCAGCACCGCCGGGACAGGGGCCTACGAGCAGTACTTC.